This T cell receptor (beta chain) comes out of a study of STAT5B mutations in CD4+ large granular lymphocyte leukemia. Regarding the study as a whole: TRBV06-family usage was enriched in top patient clones (8/27) versus controls (2/35).

As regards this clone: Antigen: not known. Germline and junction disagree at one end, which may indicate a read error. The sample has other DNA sequences that encode this CDR3 too.

CDR1 and CDR2 from the germline V gene are MNHEY and SVGAGI. The CDR3 extends over 15 amino acids. This was a survey-level run. Some clones are missing from TCRdb's copy, which holds only in-frame ones; the method was immunoSEQ multiplex PCR. The sample includes 48,000 or so clones, roughly three quarters of them seen just once. Sequencing was done on a sample of CD4+ T cells from blood buffy coats. This receptor was taken from a human donor in good health. The chain carries TRBV6-5 and TRBJ1-6, with a tentative D call TRBD1 (6 bases). The CDR3 DNA follows: TGTGCCAGCAGTCAACGGGGGGCTGATAATTCACCCCTCCACTTC. Amino acids: CASSQRGADNSPLHF.